Presented here are 15 T cell receptor beta chains from one specimen sequenced in a study of neoadjuvant anti-PD-1 for oral cavity cancer. Here immunoSEQ multiplex PCR was the method, and the copy in TCRdb shows in-frame clones only, minus some. Here the sample spans roughly 14,000 clones, 71% being singletons. The starting material was PBMCs, obtained before nivolumab (anti-PD-1) treatment. These receptors were taken from a person between 35 and 79 years old with oral cavity squamous cell carcinoma.

The rearrangement links TRBV27 to TRBJ1-5, with 7 bases identical to TRBD1. This CDR3 comprises 12 residues. J was trimmed by 7 bases and V by 5 bases; bases with no gene match: 2. CDR1 MNHEY and CDR2 SMNVEV come from the germline V gene (reference sequence). This chain's CDR3 is CASSQTGQPQHF. The CDR3 nucleotides are TGTGCCAGCAGTCAGACAGGGCAGCCCCAGCATTTT.

This clone came up a few times. V gene TRBV2 combines with J gene TRBJ2-6, with no clear D. The V end was cut by 7 bases, the J end by 4 bases, with 11 bases between. The CDR3 is 14 residues long. In germline, CDR1 is SNHLY, CDR2 FYNNEI. The chain's CDR3 is CASKRAAGANVLTF. The DNA for the CDR3 is TGTGCCAGCAAAAGGGCGGCCGGGGCCAACGTCCTGACTTTC.

The V gene is TRBV27, the J gene TRBJ2-2; either TRBD1 or TRBD2 may fit D (5 bases each). The CDR3 totals 16 residues. From germline, CDR1 is MNHEY and CDR2 SMNVEV (reference sequence). V was cut by 6 bases and J by 3 bases, with 17 bases left in between. The CDR3 loop is CASRGGGTTHTGELFF. The DNA for the CDR3 is TGTGCCAGCAGAGGTGGTGGGACGACTCACACCGGGGAGCTGTTTTTT.

This clone was seen just once. This chain uses TRBV10-3 with TRBJ2-7, with unresolved D. The CDR3 is 13 amino acids. The germline CDR1 and CDR2 sequences are ENHRY and SYGVKD. V dropped 10 bases and J dropped 7 bases, with 20 bases sitting between them. CDR3 DNA: TGTGCCAGCGAAGAGGCTTCCCGTCAGGAGCAGTACTTC. This sequence encodes CASEEASRQEQYF.

The chain links TRBV27 to TRBJ2-3; D gene unclear. The germline V and J ends were trimmed by 6 bases and 7 bases, with 11 bases remaining between them. Germline V CDR1 and CDR2: MNHEY, SMNVEV (reference sequence). This CDR3 has 12 amino acids. CDR3 sequence reads: CASRLGRNTQYF. The CDR3 DNA reads TGTGCCAGCAGGTTAGGGCGGAATACGCAGTATTTT.

This clone was detected a few times. The rearrangement joins TRBV2 to TRBJ1-5; D remains ambiguous. Germline V gives CDR1 SNHLY, CDR2 FYNNEI. V lost 8 bases and J 1 base, leaving 12 bases between the germline ends. This CDR3 comprises 14 residues. CDR3 amino acids: CASGQDESNQPQHF. The DNA for the CDR3 is TGTGCCAGCGGCCAGGATGAAAGCAATCAGCCCCAGCATTTT.

The chain employs TRBV5-6 and TRBJ2-4; D uncertain. The CDR3 is 14 residues long. V gave up 4 bases and J gave up 9 bases, with 17 bases separating them. Per germline, CDR1 SGHDT and CDR2 YYEEEE. In DNA, the CDR3 is TGTGCCAGCAGCCTAAAACAGATTGAAACCATTCAGTACTTC. It codes for CASSLKQIETIQYF.

The chain couples TRBV19 to TRBJ1-4; D is ambiguous. The CDR3 length is 15 residues. The V end was cut by 7 bases, the J end by 5 bases, with 17 bases between. Germline CDR1 LNHDA, CDR2 SQIVND (reference sequence). CDR3 loop: CASKAAGRPNEKLFF. The CDR3, as DNA: TGTGCCAGTAAGGCGGCAGGAAGGCCCAATGAAAAACTGTTTTTT.

The rearrangement links TRBV2 to TRBJ2-1; tentatively, D is TRBD2 (5 bases). The CDR3 is made up of 12 amino acids. The V end was cut by 8 bases, the J end by 7 bases, with 12 bases between. Germline-derived CDR1 and CDR2 are SNHLY and FYNNEI. The CDR3 DNA follows: TGTGCCAGCGAGCCTAGCTTGAATGAGCAGTTCTTC. It specifies CASEPSLNEQFF.

The rearrangement uses TRBV7-9 and TRBJ1-1, with 8 bases lining up with TRBD1. V dropped 11 bases and J dropped 10; count of bases not matched to a gene: 15. The CDR3 loop spans 13 amino acids. The germline CDR1 and CDR2 sequences are SEHNR and FQNEAQ (reference sequence). Here the CDR3 reads CAGRRGQGVGAFF. The CDR3 coding sequence is TGTGCCGGCCGTAGAGGACAGGGAGTAGGAGCTTTCTTT.

The rearrangement joins TRBV27 to TRBJ2-2; D perhaps matches TRBD1 (5 bases). Per the germline V gene, CDR1 is MNHEY and CDR2 is SMNVEV (reference sequence). The V gene lost 1 base and the J gene lost 4 bases, with 13 bases spanning the gap. The CDR3 is 16 residues long. CDR3 residues: CASSLFARAGTGELFF. The DNA of the CDR3 is TGTGCCAGCAGTTTATTTGCCAGGGCTGGCACCGGGGAGCTGTTTTTT.

The rearrangement joins TRBV19 to TRBJ1-2; 7 bases map to TRBD1. J gave up 1 base and V 2 bases, and 4 bases lay outside the gene matches. The CDR3 consists of 15 residues. The germline CDR1 and CDR2 sequences are LNHDA and SQIVND (reference sequence). The CDR3 DNA reads as TGTGCCAGTAGTATAAGGGGGGACAGTAACTATGGCTACACCTTC. Encoded protein: CASSIRGDSNYGYTF.

This rearrangement joins TRBV6-1 to TRBJ2-1; TRBD2 agrees at 10 bases. V shed 6 bases and J 2 bases; nucleotides not matched to a gene: 4. This CDR3 is built from 15 residues. The germline gives CDR1 MNHNS, CDR2 SASEGT. The DNA of the CDR3 is TGTGCCAGCAGACTAGCGGGGACAGCCTACAATGAGCAGTTCTTC. Protein sequence: CASRLAGTAYNEQFF.

The V and J genes are TRBV4-1 and TRBJ2-7; D unclear. The CDR3 sequence is 12 residues long. Germline CDR1 MGHRA, CDR2 YSYEKL. V gave up 3 bases and J gave up 9 bases, with 12 bases separating them. The CDR3 DNA reads TGCGCCAGCAGCCAGCTGGGTTCGGTGCAGTACTTC. This encodes CASSQLGSVQYF.

The chain employs TRBV9 and TRBJ1-3, with unresolved D. Trimming shortened V by 3 bases and J by 7 bases, and 14 bases separated the two germline ends. CDR3 length: 14 residues. Germline CDR1 reads SGDLS; CDR2 reads YYNGEE. The CDR3 loop is CASSANSPGNTIYF. In nucleotides, the CDR3 is TGTGCCAGCAGCGCTAACTCCCCGGGGAACACCATATATTTT.